Listed below are T cell receptor beta chains from one sample, sequenced in a study of T cells in Graves' hyperthyroidism and ophthalmopathy. TCRdb called the multiplex PCR reads again in MiXCR, with one record for every CDR3 protein. The sample holds approximately 600,000 distinct CDR3 sequences, around 21% seen once. Material: blood. These receptors were obtained from a man aged 25-45 years with Graves' ophthalmopathy. CDR3s include the opening cysteine and the closing phenylalanine or tryptophan. The D gene is left open where the match is weak. Rows give clone size only sometimes, using once, few, many, or a class for an expanded clone.

NA,14,TRBV5-1,once,TRBJ2-5,TGCGCCAGCAGCGATCGACAGCGCCGAGAGACCCAGTACTTC,CASSDRQRRETQYF
TRBD1,13,TRBV20-1,few,TRBJ1-4,TGCAGTGCCGTACAGGGGCGGTCTGAAAAACTGTTTTTT,CSAVQGRSEKLFF
TRBD2,17,TRBV7-2,NA,TRBJ2-3,TGTGCCAGCCCCCCCACCCGGACTAGCGGGAGCACAGATACGCAGTATTTT,CASPPTRTSGSTDTQYF
TRBD1,19,TRBV5-1,NA,TRBJ1-2,TGCGCCAGCAGCTGGGCCGGGACAGGGGGCGGAGGGAAGAACTATGGCTACACCTTC,CASSWAGTGGGGKNYGYTF
NA,12,TRBV7-2,NA,TRBJ1-6,TGTGCCAGCAGCTTACGGAGTTCACCCCTCCACTTT,CASSLRSSPLHF
NA,15,TRBV5-5,few,TRBJ2-1,TGTGCCAGCAGCGCACGACTTGCCGGGTACAATGAGCAGTTCTTC,CASSARLAGYNEQFF
NA,14,TRBV30,many,TRBJ2-2,TGTGCCTGGAGTGTACTGGGGGGCACCGGGGAGCTGTTTTTT,CAWSVLGGTGELFF
TRBD2,15,TRBV5-1,NA,TRBJ2-1,TGCGCCAGCAGCTTGGGAGCGGGAGGTACCAATGAGCAGTTCTTC,CASSLGAGGTNEQFF
TRBD2,17,TRBV3-1,few,TRBJ2-1,TGTGCCAGCAGTACAAGAACTAGCGGGGTTTTATACAATGAGCAGTTCTTC,CASSTRTSGVLYNEQFF
TRBD2,16,TRBV7-2,many,TRBJ2-1,TGTGCCAGCAGCTTAACGGGGCGGCTAGCGGGAAATGAGCAGTTCTTC,CASSLTGRLAGNEQFF
NA,16,TRBV11-2,NA,TRBJ2-3,TGTGCCAGCAGCTTAGGGGCCGGGGATCACACAGATACGCAGTATTTT,CASSLGAGDHTDTQYF
TRBD2,15,TRBV27,NA,TRBJ2-7,TGTGCCAGCAGTTCTAGACTAGCGGGAGACTACGAGCAGTACTTC,CASSSRLAGDYEQYF
NA,15,TRBV5-1,many,TRBJ1-1,TGCGCCAGCAGCTTGACAGGACGGTATGGCCCTGAAGCTTTCTTT,CASSLTGRYGPEAFF
NA,13,TRBV28,NA,TRBJ2-7,TGTGCCAGCAGACCTCCGGGGGTCTACGAGCAGTACTTC,CASRPPGVYEQYF
TRBD2,16,TRBV10-3,few,TRBJ2-1,TGTGCCATCAGTGAAAAACTAGCGGGTGGGCACAATGAGCAGTTCTTC,CAISEKLAGGHNEQFF
NA,11,TRBV29-1,few,TRBJ1-1,TGCAGCGTTCACGGAAACACTGAAGCTTTCTTT,CSVHGNTEAFF
TRBD1,13,TRBV29-1,NA,TRBJ2-5,TGCAGCGTTGCACAGGGGCGTTGGGAGACCCAGTACTTC,CSVAQGRWETQYF
NA,13,TRBV19,NA,TRBJ2-1,TGTGCCAGTATGTGGACGGGTGGCGATGAGCAGTTCTTC,CASMWTGGDEQFF
TRBD2,16,TRBV28,few,TRBJ2-5,TGTGCCAGCAGTACCGGCGGCCTAGCGGGCCAAGAGACCCAGTACTTC,CASSTGGLAGQETQYF
TRBD1,17,TRBV15,NA,TRBJ2-5,TGTGCCACCAGCAGAGATCTAGCAGGGGGTTATCAAGAGACCCAGTACTTC,CATSRDLAGGYQETQYF
NA,12,TRBV28,many,TRBJ1-1,TGTGCCAGCACCAGGAGGAACACTGAAGCTTTCTTT,CASTRRNTEAFF
TRBD1,16,TRBV6-6,few,TRBJ1-6,TGTGCCAGCAGTTACTCCTTAGACAGGGCCAATTCACCCCTCCACTTT,CASSYSLDRANSPLHF
NA,15,TRBV27,NA,TRBJ2-2,TGTGCCAGCAGTTGGAGCGGGTTTAACACCGGGGAGCTGTTTTTT,CASSWSGFNTGELFF
TRBD1,15,TRBV7-6,few,TRBJ2-5,TGTGCCAGCAGCTTAGATGGGACAGGCCAAGAGACCCAGTACTTC,CASSLDGTGQETQYF
NA,16,TRBV6-5,NA,TRBJ2-3,TGTGCCAGCAGTTACGCTGGGAAGGGGTTTACAGATACGCAGTATTTT,CASSYAGKGFTDTQYF
TRBD2,15,TRBV12-3/TRBV12-4,many,TRBJ2-1,TGTGCCAGCAGTATACTAGCGGGAGGGGTGAATGAGCAGTTCTTC,CASSILAGGVNEQFF
NA,14,TRBV12-3/TRBV12-4,many,TRBJ1-1,TGTGCCAGCAGTTTTGGCAGGGCAAACACTGAAGCTTTCTTT,CASSFGRANTEAFF
NA,12,TRBV28,many,TRBJ2-3,TGTGCCAGTGGGGGCACAACAGATACGCAGTATTTT,CASGGTTDTQYF
NA,13,TRBV7-8,NA,TRBJ2-1,TGTGCCAGCAGCTTAGCACGGGAATACGAGCAGTTCTTC,CASSLAREYEQFF
NA,11,TRBV28,many,TRBJ2-7,TGTGCCGGAGGGACAGCCTACGAGCAGTACTTC,CAGGTAYEQYF
NA,14,TRBV28,NA,TRBJ1-5,TGTGCCAGCAGTTTTATGGCAGGGGTTCAGCCCCAGCATTTT,CASSFMAGVQPQHF
NA,15,TRBV5-6,many,TRBJ2-1,TGTGCCAGCAGCGCCCGGACGGTCTCCTACAATGAGCAGTTCTTC,CASSARTVSYNEQFF
NA,16,TRBV4-2,NA,TRBJ1-3,TGTGCCAGCAGCCAAGTCTTCAGGGGCGCTGGAAACACCATATATTTT,CASSQVFRGAGNTIYF
NA,17,TRBV27,NA,TRBJ2-4,TGTGCCAGTTCCTTAAGCACGGGCCTACTAGCCAAAAACATTCAGTACTTC,CASSLSTGLLAKNIQYF
TRBD1,17,TRBV12-3/TRBV12-4,NA,TRBJ1-1,TGTGCCAGCAGTTTTACAGCGCTACAGGGGCACTACACTGAAGCTTTCTTT,CASSFTALQGHYTEAFF
NA,16,TRBV20-1,many,TRBJ1-1,TGCAGTGCTAGAGAGGGCAGTTACTACATGAACACTGAAGCTTTCTTT,CSAREGSYYMNTEAFF
NA,12,TRBV7-2,many,TRBJ2-7,TGTGCCAGCAGCTTTACGAGGTACGAGCAGTACTTC,CASSFTRYEQYF
NA,15,TRBV20-1,NA,TRBJ2-6,TGCAGTGCTAGAGATGGTCAACCTGGGGCCAACGTCCTGACTTTC,CSARDGQPGANVLTF
TRBD1,16,TRBV27,many,TRBJ1-1,TGTGCCAGCAGTCCGGGACAGGTAATCGATAACACTGAAGCTTTCTTT,CASSPGQVIDNTEAFF
TRBD1,13,TRBV20-1,NA,TRBJ1-1,TGCAGTGCCGGAGGGGGCCATTACACTGAAGCTTTCTTT,CSAGGGHYTEAFF